This TCR beta chain was profiled in a study of identical twins. This clonotype was picked up many times. Its specificity is unknown. The study, taken as a whole, reports: Cord blood beta clonotypes that were abundant carried fewer insertions, and memory repertoires showed no such trend.

V lost 7 bases, J lost 2 bases, and 15 bases lay in between. This CDR3 has 13 residues. The germline V gene encodes CDR1 DFQATT and CDR2 SNEGSKA (reference sequence). TCRdb recomputed calls from the 5' RACE reads with MiXCR, one row per CDR3 protein. The repertoire consists of 570,000 or so distinct CDR3 sequences, with 9.6% occurring once and the leading ten covering 2.5% to 3%. The same sample was also used in a study of yellow fever vaccine responses in identical twins.

The genes are TRBV20-1 and TRBJ2-7; D is possibly TRBD2 (6 bases). Sequenced sample: PBMCs. This clonotype was sampled from a woman aged 18-29 years in good health. CDR3 loop: CSERSVAAYEQYF. In DNA, the CDR3 is TGCAGTGAGCGATCGGTAGCGGCCTACGAGCAGTACTTC.